This paragraph covers one TCR beta chain sequence. This sample was included in a study of blood T cell repertoires in COVID-19. The CDR3 has 13 amino acids. Germline V gene data show CDR1 as KGHSH and CDR2 as LQKENI. The V gene lost 0 bases and the J gene lost 4 bases, with 6 bases spanning the gap. TCRdb's table, derived via immunoSEQ multiplex PCR, lists solely in-frame clones and lacks some. Here the sample spans more than 250,000 clones, over 75% being singletons. The material sequenced was peripheral blood. This receptor was identified in a human donor in a cohort sampled during active COVID-19. The chain employs TRBV18 and TRBJ1-1; D gene uncertain. CDR3: CASSPPAVTEAFF. DNA of the CDR3: TGTGCCAGCTCACCACCCGCGGTCACTGAAGCTTTCTTT.